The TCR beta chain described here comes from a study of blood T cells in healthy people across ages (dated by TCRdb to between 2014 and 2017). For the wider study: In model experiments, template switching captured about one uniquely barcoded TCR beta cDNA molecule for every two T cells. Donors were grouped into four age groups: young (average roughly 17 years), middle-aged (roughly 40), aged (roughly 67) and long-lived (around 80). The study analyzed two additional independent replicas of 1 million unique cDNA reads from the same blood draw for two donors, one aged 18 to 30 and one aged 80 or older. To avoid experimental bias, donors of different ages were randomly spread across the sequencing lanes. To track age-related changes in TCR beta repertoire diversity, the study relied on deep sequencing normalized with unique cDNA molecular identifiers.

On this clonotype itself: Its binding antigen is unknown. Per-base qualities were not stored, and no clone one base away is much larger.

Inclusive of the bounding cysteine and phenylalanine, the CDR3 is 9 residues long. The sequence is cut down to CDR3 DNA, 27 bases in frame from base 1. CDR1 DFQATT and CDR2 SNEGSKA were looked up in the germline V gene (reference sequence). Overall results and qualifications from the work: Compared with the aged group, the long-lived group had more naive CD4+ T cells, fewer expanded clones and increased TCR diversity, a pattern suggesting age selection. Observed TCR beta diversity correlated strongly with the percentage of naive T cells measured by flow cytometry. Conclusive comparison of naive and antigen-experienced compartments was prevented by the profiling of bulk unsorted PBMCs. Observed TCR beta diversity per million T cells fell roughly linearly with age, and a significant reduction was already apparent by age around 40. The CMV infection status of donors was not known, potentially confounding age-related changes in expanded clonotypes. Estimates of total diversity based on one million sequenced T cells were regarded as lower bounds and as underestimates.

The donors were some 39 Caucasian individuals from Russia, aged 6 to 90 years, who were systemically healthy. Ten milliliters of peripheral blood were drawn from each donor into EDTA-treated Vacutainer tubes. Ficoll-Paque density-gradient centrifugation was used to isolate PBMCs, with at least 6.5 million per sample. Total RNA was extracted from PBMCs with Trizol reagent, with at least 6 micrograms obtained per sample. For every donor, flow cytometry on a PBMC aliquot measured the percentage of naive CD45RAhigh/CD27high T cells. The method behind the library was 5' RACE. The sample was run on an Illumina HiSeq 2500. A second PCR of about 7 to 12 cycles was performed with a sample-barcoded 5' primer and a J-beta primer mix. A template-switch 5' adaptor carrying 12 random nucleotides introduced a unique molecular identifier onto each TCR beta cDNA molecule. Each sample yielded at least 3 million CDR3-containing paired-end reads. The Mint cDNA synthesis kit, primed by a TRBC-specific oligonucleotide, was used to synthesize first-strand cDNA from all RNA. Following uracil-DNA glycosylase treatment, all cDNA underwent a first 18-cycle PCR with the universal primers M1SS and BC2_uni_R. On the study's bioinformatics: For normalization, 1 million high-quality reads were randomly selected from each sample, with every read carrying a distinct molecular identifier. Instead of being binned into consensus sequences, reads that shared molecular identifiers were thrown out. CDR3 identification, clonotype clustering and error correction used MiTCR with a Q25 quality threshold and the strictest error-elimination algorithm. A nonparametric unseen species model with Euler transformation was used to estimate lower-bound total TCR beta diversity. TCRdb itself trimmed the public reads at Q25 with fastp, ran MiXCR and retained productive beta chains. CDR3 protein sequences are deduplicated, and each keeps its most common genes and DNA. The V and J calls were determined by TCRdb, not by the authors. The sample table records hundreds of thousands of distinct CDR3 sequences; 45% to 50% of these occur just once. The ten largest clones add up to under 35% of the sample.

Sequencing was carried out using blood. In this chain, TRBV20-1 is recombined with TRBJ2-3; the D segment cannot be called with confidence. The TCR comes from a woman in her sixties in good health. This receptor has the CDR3 CSFTDTQYF. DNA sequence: TGCAGCTTCACAGATACGCAGTATTTT.